The present entry profiles one TCR beta chain with its context. Here immunoSEQ multiplex PCR was the method, and the copy in TCRdb shows in-frame clones only, minus some. The sample consists of a few hundred thousand clones, about 90% of them appearing once. This sample is part of a study of blood T cell repertoires in COVID-19. Across the study: Sources were T cells, B-cell-depleted T cells, or PBMCs; the material itself was cDNA or gDNA.

Per germline, CDR1 KGHSH and CDR2 LQKENI. The CDR3 consists of 16 residues. V dropped 1 base and J dropped 6; count of bases not matched to a gene: 4. The chain uses TRBV18 and TRBJ1-6; 9 bases align to TRBD1. The sample was peripheral blood. The origin of this receptor is a woman aged 45-65 years with acute or convalescent COVID-19. The CDR3 DNA reads as TGTGCCAGCTCACCACGGGAGGACAGGGGTAATTCACCCCTCCACTTT. Translated, it gives CASSPREDRGNSPLHF. Combining the CDR3 with reference TRBV18 and TRBJ1-6 gives the whole variable domain NAGVMQNPRHLVRRRGQEARLRCSPMKGHSHVYWYRQLPEEGLKFMVYLQKENIIDESGMPKERFSAEFPKEGPSILRIQQVVRGDSAAYFCASSPREDRGNSPLHFGNGTRLTVT.